Listed below are T cell receptor beta chains from one sample, sequenced in a study of neurological immune-mediated disorders. TCRdb redid the calling of the 5' RACE reads with MiXCR, one entry per CDR3 protein. Among tens of thousands of distinct CDR3 sequences listed, under 5% were seen once. Sequences were obtained from PBMCs. The receptors come from a man aged 45-65 years with multiple sclerosis. The CDR3 runs from the conserved cysteine through the conserved F or W. Fields, in order: CDR3 protein, CDR3 DNA, clone size, V gene, D gene, J gene. D genes are given only for firm matches. Only some rows state a clone size, as once, few, many or a class for expanded clones.

CASRRKGYTEAFF | TGTGCCAGCAGACGAAAGGGGTACACTGAAGCTTTCTTT | NA | TRBV14 | NA | TRBJ1-1
CASSHPYNEQFF | TGTGCCAGCAGCCATCCATACAATGAGCAGTTCTTC | many | TRBV11-2 | NA | TRBJ2-1
CASSLGLAGDGTDTQYF | TGTGCCAGCAGCTTAGGACTAGCGGGGGACGGCACAGATACGCAGTATTTT | many | TRBV7-2 | TRBD2 | TRBJ2-3
CSVVSAGLENYGYTF | TGCAGCGTTGTCAGTGCGGGATTAGAGAACTATGGCTACACCTTC | many | TRBV29-1 | NA | TRBJ1-2
CASRMTGSGDTQYF | TGTGCCAGCAGGATGACAGGGAGTGGCGATACGCAGTATTTT | many | TRBV6-5 | TRBD1 | TRBJ2-3
CASSLEGNHYGYTF | TGCGCCAGCAGCTTGGAAGGGAACCACTATGGCTACACCTTC | many | TRBV5-1 | NA | TRBJ1-2
CASSSAQLSSYNEQFF | TGTGCCAGCAGCTCAGCCCAGCTTTCATCCTACAATGAGCAGTTCTTC | many | TRBV5-6 | NA | TRBJ2-1
CATSDSRRETQYF | TGTGCCACCAGCGACAGCCGGCGGGAGACCCAGTACTTC | many | TRBV15 | NA | TRBJ2-5
CASSLGRGRQDTQYF | TGCGCCAGCAGCTTGGGTAGGGGACGACAAGATACGCAGTATTTT | many | TRBV5-1 | NA | TRBJ2-3
CASSLERTGYTF | TGCGCCAGCAGCTTGGAAAGGACTGGCTACACCTTC | many | TRBV5-1 | NA | TRBJ1-2
CASSQDRVSLNTEAFF | TGTGCCAGCAGCCAAGATCGGGTGTCTTTGAACACTGAAGCTTTCTTT | many | TRBV3-1 | NA | TRBJ1-1
CADLPLVTVKETQYF | TGTGCCGATCTACCATTGGTGACAGTAAAAGAGACCCAGTACTTC | many | TRBV10-3 | NA | TRBJ2-5
CSARPLRDRGHSGELFF | TGCAGTGCTAGACCCCTCCGGGACAGGGGGCATTCCGGGGAGCTGTTTTTT | many | TRBV20-1 | TRBD1 | TRBJ2-2
CASSPKNSWGPRSEKLFF | TGTGCCAGCAGCCCTAAGAATTCCTGGGGGCCGCGCAGTGAAAAACTGTTTTTT | few | TRBV6-5 | NA | TRBJ1-4
CASSLSLGTGNYGYTF | TGTGCCAGCAGTTTATCCCTCGGGACAGGGAACTATGGCTACACCTTC | many | TRBV28 | TRBD1 | TRBJ1-2
CASSLGGLYEQFF | TGTGCCAGCAGTTTGGGGGGGCTGTATGAGCAGTTCTTC | many | TRBV28 | NA | TRBJ2-1
CASSSTGGAGETQYF | TGTGCCAGCAGCTCAACAGGGGGCGCGGGAGAGACCCAGTACTTC | many | TRBV7-6 | TRBD1 | TRBJ2-5
CASSLGGFQPQNF | TGTGCCAGCAGCTTGGGAGGGTTCCAGCCCCAGAATTTT | many | TRBV5-6 | NA | TRBJ1-5
CASSPTLETQYF | TGTGCCAGTTCACCGACTTTAGAGACCCAGTACTTC | NA | TRBV18 | NA | TRBJ2-5
CASSLVRTDTQYF | TGTGCTAGCAGCTTAGTACGCACAGATACGCAGTATTTT | NA | TRBV7-7 | NA | TRBJ2-3
CASSTAGEQYF | TGTGCCAGTTCGACGGCTGGCGAGCAGTACTTC | few | TRBV19 | NA | TRBJ2-7
CASSQDSGLPTGELFF | TGTGCCAGCAGCCAAGACTCTGGACTTCCCACCGGGGAGCTGTTTTTT | many | TRBV3-1 | NA | TRBJ2-2
CASSELPGQGFDEQFF | TGTGCCAGCAGTGAATTACCGGGACAGGGTTTTGATGAGCAGTTCTTC | many | TRBV6-5 | TRBD1 | TRBJ2-1
CASSRLTGGPAGYTF | TGTGCCAGCAGCCGATTGACAGGGGGCCCTGCTGGCTACACCTTC | many | TRBV4-2 | TRBD1 | TRBJ1-2
CASSTGSAGKLFF | TGCGCCAGTTCGACAGGGTCCGCTGGAAAACTGTTTTTT | few | TRBV5-1 | TRBD1 | TRBJ1-4
CSAGQGARETQYF | TGCAGTGCTGGACAGGGGGCGCGGGAGACCCAGTACTTC | few | TRBV20-1 | TRBD1 | TRBJ2-5
CASSQGKFTSGGAGTQYF | TGCGCCAGCAGCCAAGGCAAATTCACTAGCGGGGGGGCCGGGACCCAGTACTTC | many | TRBV4-1 | TRBD2 | TRBJ2-5
CASSPGTALRELFF | TGCGCCAGCAGCCCCGGGACGGCCCTCCGGGAGCTGTTTTTT | many | TRBV5-1 | NA | TRBJ2-2
CASSLAAAGRTQYF | TGTGCCAGCAGCTTAGCCGCGGCCGGCAGGACCCAGTACTTC | few | TRBV11-2 | NA | TRBJ2-5
CSASDTRYGYTF | TGCAGTGCTAGCGACACACGCTATGGCTACACCTTC | NA | TRBV20-1 | NA | TRBJ1-2
CASSLGGAYGYTF | TGTGCCAGCAGCTTAGGGGGGGCGTATGGCTACACCTTC | many | TRBV7-2 | NA | TRBJ1-2
CASSQDFVSRRNTIYF | TGCGCCAGCAGCCAAGATTTTGTAAGCCGTAGAAACACCATATATTTT | many | TRBV4-3 | NA | TRBJ1-3
CASSQEPGPIQYF | TGCGCCAGCAGCCAAGAACCAGGTCCCATTCAGTACTTC | NA | TRBV4-3 | NA | TRBJ2-4
CASSQWVSKETQYF | TGCGCCAGCAGCCAGTGGGTTTCGAAGGAGACCCAGTACTTC | many | TRBV4-1 | NA | TRBJ2-5
CSASRRHTSTDTQYF | TGCAGTGCTAGCAGACGGCACACTAGCACAGATACGCAGTATTTT | many | TRBV20-1 | NA | TRBJ2-3
CSAKGLSYNSPLHF | TGCAGTGCTAAAGGGCTCTCCTATAATTCACCCCTCCACTTT | NA | TRBV20-1 | NA | TRBJ1-6
CASSLRTSGGDSSYEQYF | TGTGCCAGCAGCTTACGTACTAGCGGGGGGGACAGCTCCTACGAGCAGTACTTC | many | TRBV7-8 | TRBD2 | TRBJ2-7
CASSLGVGAQTQYF | TGTGCTAGCAGCTTAGGGGTCGGGGCCCAGACCCAGTACTTC | NA | TRBV7-7 | NA | TRBJ2-5
CATSKGRNQPQHF | TGTGCCACCAGCAAAGGGCGTAATCAGCCCCAGCATTTT | many | TRBV15 | NA | TRBJ1-5
CASSSLSGDSTDTQYF | TGTGCCAGCAGTTCGTTGAGCGGGGATAGCACAGATACGCAGTATTTT | many | TRBV5-6 | TRBD2 | TRBJ2-3
CASSLDPTSVGELFF | TGCGCCAGCAGCTTGGATCCGACTAGCGTCGGGGAGCTGTTTTTT | many | TRBV5-1 | TRBD2 | TRBJ2-2
CASSFSSGELFF | TGTGCCAGCAGCTTCTCCTCCGGGGAGCTGTTTTTT | few | TRBV13 | NA | TRBJ2-2
CASSLSLYTSGANTGELFF | TGTGCCAGCAGCTTGTCATTATATACTAGCGGAGCGAACACCGGGGAGCTGTTTTTT | many | TRBV5-5 | TRBD2 | TRBJ2-2
CASSVTGQGKGYTF | TGTGCCAGCAGTGTGACTGGACAGGGGAAAGGCTACACCTTC | many | TRBV25-1 | TRBD1 | TRBJ1-2
CAISESGKGSYNEQFF | TGTGCCATCAGTGAGTCGGGAAAGGGATCTTACAATGAGCAGTTCTTC | many | TRBV10-3 | NA | TRBJ2-1
CASTLGGANQPQHF | TGTGCCAGCACCCTAGGGGGGGCCAATCAGCCCCAGCATTTT | few | TRBV6-6 | NA | TRBJ1-5
CASSSAGSRGRAEAFF | TGTGCCAGCAGCTCCGCCGGTTCCAGGGGGCGGGCTGAAGCTTTCTTT | many | TRBV7-2 | TRBD1 | TRBJ1-1
CASSRLATNEKLFF | TGTGCCAGCAGCCGGCTCGCAACTAATGAAAAACTGTTTTTT | many | TRBV11-2 | NA | TRBJ1-4
CATSRAGTYAQPQNF | TGTGCCACCAGCAGAGCCGGGACTTACGCCCAGCCCCAGAATTTT | few | TRBV15 | NA | TRBJ1-5
CASSLSTSGGYEQYF | TGTGCCAGCAGTTTGTCAACTAGCGGGGGCTACGAGCAGTACTTC | many | TRBV27 | TRBD2 | TRBJ2-7
CASSPVGQGRQPQHF | TGTGCCAGCAGCCCAGTGGGCCAGGGTAGACAGCCCCAGCATTTT | many | TRBV12-3/TRBV12-4 | NA | TRBJ1-5
CASSRSGRGGVQETQYF | TGCGCCAGCAGCAGGAGCGGACGCGGGGGGGTTCAAGAGACCCAGTACTTC | many | TRBV5-1 | TRBD2 | TRBJ2-5
CASSRQGGNTGELFF | TGTGCCAGCAGTCGACAGGGGGGAAACACCGGGGAGCTGTTTTTT | many | TRBV5-5 | TRBD1 | TRBJ2-2
CAISYSRRDTQYF | TGTGCCATCAGCTATAGTCGGAGGGATACGCAGTATTTT | many | TRBV10-3 | NA | TRBJ2-3
CSVGPGQSNSNTEAFF | TGCAGCGTTGGCCCTGGACAGAGTAATTCGAACACTGAAGCTTTCTTT | many | TRBV29-1 | NA | TRBJ1-1